This T cell receptor (beta chain) is from a study of OX40 agonist ivuxolimab in advanced cancers. For the wider study: Ivuxolimab was a fully human IgG2 agonistic monoclonal antibody targeting the costimulatory receptor OX40 (CD134). Intravenous ivuxolimab was administered to patients every 2 weeks at six dose levels: 0.01, 0.1, 0.3, 1.5, 3 and 10 mg/kg. Of the approximately 50 dose-escalation patients, hepatocellular carcinoma was present in about 20, melanoma in approximately 15, renal cell carcinoma in 9 and head and neck cancer in 9. In the dose-escalation cohort, approximately 82% of patients were male, and the mean age was roughly 60 years, with a range of roughly 20 to 80. Patients were allowed to have had prior anti-PD-1, anti-PD-L1 or anti-CTLA-4 therapy, and around 43% of the dose-escalation patients had been treated with checkpoint inhibitors. Partial responses were achieved by three dose-escalation patients, of whom one had hepatocellular carcinoma and two had cutaneous melanoma. The point of sequencing TCRbeta in the periphery was to test whether ivuxolimab changed TCR sequence diversity and drove clonal T-cell expansion. The monotherapy dose-escalation portion (N ≈ 50 patients) of the phase I ivuxolimab trial is reported in the paper. Results the study describes overall, beyond this receptor: On average, CD8+ T cells showed more expanded clones than CD4+ T cells after ivuxolimab. Which antigens the clonally expanded peripheral T cells were specific for was not determined. In partial responders in the 0.1-3.0 mg/kg groups, normalized peripheral clonal expansion was found to be among the lowest, especially among CD8+ T cells. Clonal expansion of both CD4+ and CD8+ blood T cells was observed from baseline to week 6 at doses 0.1 to 3.0 mg/kg. Low levels of normalized T-cell clonal expansion were also seen in some patients who did not respond.

To sequence the TCRbeta CDR3 region, genomic DNA was isolated from the sorted cells. The immunoSEQ Assay was used to sequence the TCRbeta CDR3 regions. The table was pulled from immuneACCESS by TCRdb, which kept in-frame rearrangements only. Such tables lose some clones; where checked, under half of the loss comes from unresolved V genes, and the rest has no known cause. Here the sample has about 32,000 clones; just under 90% occur a single time. The top ten clonotypes cover approximately 31% of the sample. Patients with autoimmune disease history or receiving systemic immunosuppression were excluded from the trial. Peripheral blood for TCR sequencing was drawn from every dose cohort at baseline, at cycle 4 day 1 and at cycle 7 day 1. The samples were drawn from a first-in-human, open-label, multicenter phase I dose-escalation trial of ivuxolimab. The trial enrolled adults with locally advanced or metastatic head and neck squamous cell, hepatocellular, melanoma or renal cell carcinoma. Before TCR sequencing, CD4+ T cells and CD8+ T cells from peripheral blood were sorted into separate populations.

In the case of this clone: It has no known antigen specificity. Per-base qualities were not stored, and no clone one base away is much larger.

V and J are truncated by 4 bases and 3 bases respectively, leaving an intervening sequence of 10 bases. The germline V gene provides CDR1 MGHRA and CDR2 YSYEKL. Reading from cysteine to phenylalanine, the CDR3 counts 14 amino acids. Here the CDR3 DNA is all that survives: 42 bases in frame from base 1. The sequence is built from TRBV4-1 and TRBJ1-3, with the D gene not clear enough to name. This receptor was identified in an adult with an advanced solid tumor such as melanoma, head and neck, liver or kidney cancer. Sample: CD4+ or CD8+ T cells sorted from blood, taken in a trial of the OX40 agonist ivuxolimab. CDR3 loop: CASSPGLFGNTIYF. The bases are TGCGCCAGCAGCCCGGGTCTTTTTGGAAACACCATATATTTT.